The 25 T cell receptor beta chains below come from one sample, sequenced in a study of T cells in tuberculosis. The data were produced by immunoSEQ multiplex PCR, yet TCRdb's version contains in-frame clones alone and is incomplete. This table holds roughly 34,000 clones, roughly 88% found once. The time point denotes: new active TB diagnosis, blood taken before or within 7 days of starting treatment. The sequencing used PBMCs, collected at tuberculosis diagnosis. All receptors derive from an adult with tuberculosis.

J is TRBJ1-6 and V is TRBV5-4; D gene unclear. Germline CDR1 and CDR2: SGHNT and YYREEE (reference sequence). The CDR3 consists of 16 residues. Trimming stripped 4 bases from V and 0 bases from J, with 11 bases between. In nucleotides, the CDR3 is TGTGCCAGCAGCCCGAACCCGGGCTCCTATAATTCACCCCTCCACTTT. This translates into CASSPNPGSYNSPLHF.

V and J are TRBV4-2 and TRBJ1-5; 7 bases are a match to TRBD1. The CDR3 runs 16 residues. Germline V gene sequence: CDR1 LGHNA, CDR2 YNFKEQ. The ends lost 0 bases at V and 6 bases at J; junction bases unmatched: 8. CDR3 in DNA: TGTGCCAGCAGCCAAGAAATAGGGGGCAATTCTCAGCCCCAGCATTTT. It is translated as CASSQEIGGNSQPQHF.

This sequence joins TRBV29-1 and TRBJ1-3; D possibly corresponds to TRBD1 (6 bases). Deletions cut 5 bases from V and 0 bases from J, with 8 bases between. This CDR3 is built from 13 residues. CDR1 and CDR2 (germline): SQVTM, ANQGSEA. CDR3 region: CSVQGRSGNTIYF. The CDR3 nucleotides are TGCAGCGTTCAGGGGCGCTCTGGAAACACCATATATTTT.

This chain uses TRBV5-1 with TRBJ1-2; D may be TRBD1 (6 bases). V was trimmed by 0 bases and J by 7 bases, leaving 7 bases between them. CDR3 length: 12 residues. Germline V gene sequence: CDR1 SGHRS, CDR2 YFSETQ. DNA of the CDR3: TGCGCCAGCAGCTTGGGGGGGCTTGGCTACACCTTC. This encodes CASSLGGLGYTF.

The sample holds one count of this clone. CDR3 sequence: CASGLMTFGVAGELFF. CDR3 in DNA: TGTGCTAGTGGTTTGATGACATTCGGGGTCGCCGGGGAGCTGTTTTTT. The V gene is TRBV12-5, the J gene TRBJ2-2; TRBD2 is a possible D gene (5 bases). Deletions cut 2 bases from V and 6 bases from J, with 16 bases between. Per the germline V gene, CDR1 is LGHNT and CDR2 is FRNRAP. The CDR3 spans 16 residues.

The chain combines TRBV30 with TRBJ2-4; D call uncertain. Germline-derived CDR1 and CDR2 are GTSNPN and SVGIG (reference sequence). The CDR3 runs to 15 residues. V was clipped by 0 bases and J by 1 base, with 10 bases between them. The CDR3 loop is CAWSVPTLAKNIQYF. The CDR3 DNA sequence: TGTGCCTGGAGTGTCCCTACTTTGGCCAAAAACATTCAGTACTTC.

The V gene is TRBV28, the J gene TRBJ2-3; 10 bases are a match to TRBD2. Germline V gene lookup returns CDR1 MDHEN and CDR2 SYDVKM. There are 16 residues in the CDR3. V lost 6 bases and J lost 0; bases outside the gene matches: 6. The CDR3 DNA reads TGTGCCAGCAGACAAGGACTAGCGGTCAGCACAGATACGCAGTATTTT. Translation: CASRQGLAVSTDTQYF.

V gene TRBV6-1 combines with J gene TRBJ1-6; possibly TRBD1 for D (6 bases). The ends were cut back, 4 bases at V and 7 bases at J, with 17 bases in the middle. This CDR3 is built from 16 residues. Germline assignment: CDR1 MNHNS and CDR2 SASEGT. CDR3 nucleotides: TGTGCCAGCAGTGTCTCCTCAGGGGTAAGGAATTCACCCCTCCACTTT. Its translation: CASSVSSGVRNSPLHF.

The chain carries TRBV9 and TRBJ2-1; 7 bases map to TRBD2. The CDR3 runs to 13 residues. Germline V gene lookup returns CDR1 SGDLS and CDR2 YYNGEE. After removal of 0 bases from V and 6 bases from J, the junction contained 0 bases not matched to a gene. Here the CDR3 reads CASSVGTSNEQFF. The CDR3 DNA reads as TGTGCCAGCAGCGTAGGGACTAGCAATGAGCAGTTCTTC.

The genes are TRBV6-6 and TRBJ1-6, with 10 bases fitting TRBD1. Germline V gene lookup returns CDR1 MNHNY and CDR2 SVGAGI (reference sequence). The CDR3 contains 13 residues. V lost 10 bases, J lost 9 bases, and 6 bases stayed unmatched. The CDR3 coding sequence is TGTGCCATGGGACAGGGGCTCGGTTCACCCCTCCACTTT. It is translated as CAMGQGLGSPLHF.

Comment on this clone: The junction does not match germline at one end; this may be a read error. V is TRBV5-1 and J is TRBJ2-1; 10 bases map to TRBD2. This CDR3 is built from 17 residues. Germline CDR1 is SGHRS and CDR2 is YFSETQ. Written as DNA, the CDR3 is TGCGCCAGCAGCCTCACACCTCAGCGGGAGGGAACCAATAAGCAGTTCTTC. Amino acids: CASSLTPQREGTNKQFF.

This clone turned up a few times. The chain uses TRBV2 and TRBJ1-1, with 8 nucleotides matching TRBD1. Germline V lookup: CDR1 SNHLY, CDR2 FYNNEI. CDR3 size: 13 residues. Germline trimming cut 6 bases from V and 4 bases from J; bases unmatched to any gene: 4. The CDR3: CASSAGGPTEAFF. The DNA for the CDR3 is TGTGCCAGCAGCGCAGGGGGCCCCACTGAAGCTTTCTTT.

The genes are TRBV18 and TRBJ2-3, with 12 bases matching TRBD2. This CDR3 region has 19 residues. CDR1 is KGHSH, CDR2 LQKENI, per germline. The V gene end was trimmed by 1 base and the J gene end by 3 bases; junction bases not matched to a gene: 11. This CDR3 reads CASSPLPPTSGRGTDTQYF. CDR3 in DNA: TGTGCCAGCTCACCACTTCCACCGACTAGCGGGAGAGGGACAGATACGCAGTATTTT.

This clone was counted between two and nine times. The chain couples TRBV10-2 to TRBJ1-5; D might be TRBD1 (6 bases). CDR1 WSHSY and CDR2 SAAADI come from the germline V gene. V was clipped by 7 bases and J by 3 bases, with 10 bases between them. CDR3 size: 13 residues. CDR3 loop: CASTTGPNQPQHF. Here the CDR3 DNA reads TGCGCCAGCACGACAGGCCCCAATCAGCCCCAGCATTTT.

The rearrangement joins TRBV4-1 to TRBJ2-7; D might be TRBD1 (7 bases). The CDR3 is made up of 16 amino acids. Germline CDR1 is MGHRA and CDR2 is YSYEKL. The ends were cut back, 0 bases at V and 2 bases at J, with 14 bases in the middle. The CDR3: CASSQDQGGWTYEQYF. The CDR3 nucleotides are TGCGCCAGCAGCCAAGATCAGGGGGGATGGACCTACGAGCAGTACTTC.

The chain is built from TRBV2 and TRBJ2-7; the D gene is possibly TRBD2 (6 bases). CDR1 and CDR2 from the germline V gene are SNHLY and FYNNEI. The CDR3 has 15 residues. Trimming left V 4 bases short and J 0 bases short, with 13 bases between. CDR3 DNA sequence: TGTGCCAGCAGTGGGGGGGACGGAATCTCCTACGAGCAGTACTTC. Its translation is CASSGGDGISYEQYF.

V is TRBV27 and J is TRBJ2-1; 11 nucleotides line up with TRBD2. Losses at the gene ends were 3 bases for V and 7 bases for J; bases not matched to a gene: 11. The CDR3 totals 17 residues. The germline gives CDR1 MNHEY, CDR2 SMNVEV (reference sequence). The CDR3 DNA reads TGTGCCAGCAGTTTCAGACTAGCGGGGTCTAGGGGGAATGAGCAGTTCTTC. It translates to CASSFRLAGSRGNEQFF.

V is TRBV6-5 and J is TRBJ1-1; 7 nucleotides align to TRBD1. Unmatched junction bases numbered 1, after V lost 0 bases and J lost 0 bases. From germline, CDR1 is MNHEY and CDR2 SVGAGI. This CDR3 has 15 residues. The chain's CDR3 is CASSYSGTVNTEAFF. CDR3 in DNA: TGTGCCAGCAGTTACTCAGGGACAGTGAACACTGAAGCTTTCTTT.

This clone was observed a few times. This chain joins TRBV7-9 and TRBJ2-1, with 9 bases that match TRBD1. Germline V gene data show CDR1 as SEHNR and CDR2 as FQNEAQ (reference sequence). V lost 1 base and J lost 6; bases outside the gene matches: 10. CDR3 length equals 17 residues. The chain's CDR3 is CASSLGNRDRAGNEQFF. The DNA of the CDR3 is TGTGCCAGCAGCTTAGGCAACCGGGACAGGGCGGGCAATGAGCAGTTCTTC.

The J gene is TRBJ1-2, the V gene TRBV11-2, with D possibly being TRBD1 (6 bases). Between the trimmed V and J ends, which lost 6 bases and 6 bases, there was a span of 14 bases. Germline V gives CDR1 SGHAT, CDR2 FQNNGV. The CDR3 runs to 13 residues. The DNA for the CDR3 is TGTGCCAGCAGTTTGGGGGCGCGCGATGGCTACACCTTC. It translates to CASSLGARDGYTF.

This chain joins TRBV7-8 and TRBJ2-3, with 7 nucleotides matching TRBD2. The CDR3 runs 16 residues. J gave up 4 bases and V 2 bases, and 9 bases lay outside the gene matches. CDR1 and CDR2 (germline): SGHVS, FQNEAQ. CDR3 protein: CASSLRGGSSSDTQYF. The CDR3 region has the DNA TGTGCCAGCAGCTTAAGGGGCGGGAGCTCGTCAGATACGCAGTATTTT.

The J gene is TRBJ1-3, the V gene TRBV7-8, with 12 nucleotides matching TRBD1. The germline V gene has CDR1 SGHVS and CDR2 FQNEAQ. With 5 bases clipped from V and 3 bases from J, the junction kept 5 bases outside the gene matches. The CDR3 has 16 amino acids. The CDR3 protein is CASSAGQGAGGNTIYF. DNA of the CDR3: TGTGCCAGCAGCGCGGGACAGGGGGCTGGTGGAAACACCATATATTTT. Full variable domain (outside the CDR3, taken from reference TRBV7-8 and TRBJ1-3): GAGVSQSPRYKVAKRGQDVALRCDPISGHVSLFWYQQALGQGPEFLTYFQNEAQLDKSGLPSDRFFAERPEGSVSTLKIQRTQQEDSAVYLCASSAGQGAGGNTIYFGEGSWLTVV.

This sequence joins TRBV30 and TRBJ2-7; 10 nucleotides agree with TRBD2. The CDR3 totals 15 residues. V shed 0 bases and J 2 bases; nucleotides not matched to a gene: 4. Germline V CDR1 and CDR2: GTSNPN, SVGIG (reference sequence). CDR3 DNA: TGTGCCTGGAGTGTAGCGAGCGGGGGGGCCTACGAGCAGTACTTC. Protein: CAWSVASGGAYEQYF.

This clone was counted a few times. The chain carries TRBV19 and TRBJ1-5, with a tentative D call TRBD1 (6 bases). The germline gives CDR1 LNHDA, CDR2 SQIVND (reference sequence). V lost 4 bases to trimming and J lost 4 bases, with 8 bases between them. This CDR3 is built from 13 residues. In nucleotides, the CDR3 is TGTGCCAGTAGTAGACAGGAGAATCAGCCCCAGCATTTT. Encoded protein: CASSRQENQPQHF.

J is TRBJ2-3 and V is TRBV6-1, with 9 bases lining up with TRBD2. Per the germline V gene, CDR1 is MNHNS and CDR2 is SASEGT. This CDR3 has 14 residues. J gave up 4 bases and V 7 bases, and 6 bases lay outside the gene matches. Written as DNA, the CDR3 is TGTGCCAGCATTGAGGCGGGGGGGCCAGATACGCAGTATTTT. Protein: CASIEAGGPDTQYF.